A selection of T cell receptor beta chains follows, all from one sample in a study of shared clonotypes between healthy human individuals. The assay was immunoSEQ multiplex PCR, and TCRdb's table has in-frame clones only and misses some. The table shows approximately 2.5 million clones, with just over 90% occurring only once. Sequencing was done on a sample of naive CD4+ T cells sorted from blood. The receptor set was obtained from a man younger than 35 in good health. Each CDR3 is given with its conserved first and last residue. D genes are given only for firm matches. Clone size is shown for a subset of rows, as once, few, many or a class of expanded clone.

once,.,TRBJ1-1,TRBV5-1,CASSLAQGINTEAFF,TGCGCCAGCAGCTTGGCCCAGGGGATTAACACTGAAGCTTTCTTT
.,TRBD1,TRBJ1-2,TRBV2,CASRDLDRARGYTF,TGTGCCAGCAGGGACTTGGACAGGGCGCGAGGCTACACCTTC
.,.,TRBJ2-1,TRBV10-1,CASSEGSDGEQFF,TGCGCCAGCAGTGAAGGTAGCGACGGTGAGCAGTTCTTC
.,TRBD1,TRBJ2-1,TRBV5-4,CASSLGRTGEEQFF,TGTGCCAGCAGCTTGGGGAGGACAGGCGAAGAGCAGTTCTTC
.,.,TRBJ2-7,TRBV18,CASSPNLAASSYEQYF,TGTGCCAGCTCACCGAATCTAGCTGCGAGCTCCTACGAGCAGTACTTC
few,.,TRBJ1-1,TRBV29-1,CSVEANTEAFF,TGCAGCGTTGAAGCAAACACTGAAGCTTTCTTT
.,.,TRBJ2-3,TRBV5-4,CASSPWQRGRTDTQYF,TGTGCCAGCTCCCCTTGGCAACGGGGTCGGACAGATACGCAGTATTTT
.,.,TRBJ1-2,TRBV5-1,CASSPDGAGNYGYTF,TGCGCCAGCAGCCCCGACGGGGCAGGCAACTATGGCTACACCTTC
once,TRBD2,TRBJ2-7,TRBV5-6,CASSLWTSGDSYEQYF,TGTGCCAGCAGTCTCTGGACTAGCGGGGACTCCTACGAGCAGTACTTC
.,.,TRBJ1-1,TRBV19,CASSMEAPTEAFF,TGTGCCAGTAGTATGGAGGCGCCCACTGAAGCTTTCTTT
.,.,TRBJ1-6,TRBV6-1,CASSEAGSPLHF,TGTGCCAGCAGTGAAGCAGGGTCACCCCTCCACTTT